The present T cell receptor beta chain was sequenced within a study of siplizumab effects on memory and regulatory T cells. General study findings and limits: Treg-derived clones made up an average of around 67% of mappable alloreactive CD4+ clones with siplizumab and over 25% in controls.

Around 100,000 TCR templates per sample were assayed. Repertoires were generated with immunoSEQ multiplex PCR, while TCRdb's copy carries only in-frame clones and drops some. Here the sample spans roughly 100,000 clones, over 90% being singletons. The ends were cut back, 4 bases at V and 2 bases at J, with 19 bases in the middle. The CDR3 extends over 18 amino acids. Germline values: CDR1 SGDLS, CDR2 YYNGEE. To note about this clone: The target antigen is unknown.

The sequence was collected from a human donor in good health. The gene calls are TRBV9 and TRBJ2-6, with D perhaps TRBD2 (5 bases). Sequencing was done on a sample of Tregs sorted from blood. In DNA, the CDR3 is TGTGCCAGCAGCCCAAGAGAGGGTAAGCCCACTGGGGCCAACGTCCTGACTTTC. Its translation: CASSPREGKPTGANVLTF.